The 30 T cell receptor beta chains below come from one sample, sequenced in a study of T cell responses to AZD1222 COVID-19 vaccine. Assay: immunoSEQ multiplex PCR; the TCRdb copy retains only in-frame clones and omits some. The profile shows 150,000 to 200,000 clones, approximately 89% of them singletons. Specimen: peripheral blood, collected 28 days after the second AZD1222 dose. Receptor source: an adult who received the AZD1222 COVID-19 vaccine.

The chain uses TRBV5-4 and TRBJ2-1, with 12 bases matching TRBD2. Unmatched junction bases numbered 4, after V lost 4 bases and J lost 2 bases. Germline lookup yields CDR1 SGHNT and CDR2 YYREEE (reference sequence). The CDR3 covers 16 residues. The CDR3 region has the DNA TGTGCCAGCAGCCCCCGACTAGCGGGGGCCTACAATGAGCAGTTCTTC. Its translation: CASSPRLAGAYNEQFF.

Only a few counts were recorded for this clone. As DNA, the CDR3 is TGTGCCAGCAGCCAAGAAGGTCTCGGGAACTCCTACAATGAGCAGTTCTTC. Translating gives CASSQEGLGNSYNEQFF. This chain links TRBV3-1 (or the pseudogene TRBV3-2) with TRBJ2-1, with D possibly matching TRBD2 (5 bases). CDR1 is LGHDT and CDR2 is YNNKEL in the germline V gene (reference sequence). V gave up 0 bases and J gave up 0 bases, with 12 bases separating them. The CDR3 spans 17 residues.

The V call is TRBV9, the J call TRBJ1-4; D gene uncertain. The CDR3 has 15 residues. Germline V gene sequence: CDR1 SGDLS, CDR2 YYNGEE. Trimming took off 4 bases at V and 8 bases at J, with 18 bases between the two ends. The CDR3 DNA reads as TGTGCCAGCAGCCCCCCCGGGTTCGCAGGCGAAAAACTGTTTTTT. Residues: CASSPPGFAGEKLFF.

The chain employs TRBV11-2 and TRBJ1-6, with D possibly matching TRBD1 (6 bases). Germline V gene data show CDR1 as SGHAT and CDR2 as FQNNGV. Trimming pared 1 base from V and 10 bases from J, leaving 14 bases between. There are 15 residues in the CDR3. CDR3 DNA: TGTGCCAGCAGCTTAGTATTGACAGGATACTCACCCCTCCACTTT. Translated: CASSLVLTGYSPLHF. Complete variable domain (other parts from reference TRBV11-2 and TRBJ1-6): EAGVAQSPRYKIIEKRQSVAFWCNPISGHATLYWYQQILGQGPKLLIQFQNNGVVDDSQLPKDRFSAERLKGVDSTLKIQPAKLEDSAVYLCASSLVLTGYSPLHFGNGTRLTVT.

V gene TRBV27 combines with J gene TRBJ2-1; the match to TRBD2 covers 9 bases. There are 18 residues in the CDR3. V was pared by 4 bases and J by 6 bases, with 16 bases of the junction left unmatched. From germline, CDR1 is MNHEY and CDR2 SMNVEV (reference sequence). Here the CDR3 reads CASSSYMISGSQTNEQFF. Written as DNA, the CDR3 is TGTGCCAGCAGTTCATATATGATTAGCGGGAGCCAGACCAATGAGCAGTTCTTC.

This sequence joins TRBV27 and TRBJ1-2; possible D gene TRBD1, 6 bases. Trimming removed 6 bases from V and 4 bases from J, with 18 bases in between. The germline gives CDR1 MNHEY, CDR2 SMNVEV (reference sequence). The CDR3 totals 15 residues. CDR3 loop: CASRDIQGSFYGYTF. The DNA of the CDR3 is TGTGCCAGCAGGGACATACAGGGCTCGTTCTATGGCTACACCTTC.

The chain combines TRBV28 with TRBJ1-1; D possibly corresponds to TRBD1 (6 bases). The germline gives CDR1 MDHEN, CDR2 SYDVKM. The CDR3 has 11 residues. Trimming took 2 bases from V and 8 from J, leaving 6 bases between them. The CDR3 DNA is TGTGCCAGCAGTTTACAGGGGGAAGCTTTCTTT. As protein: CASSLQGEAFF.

The V and J genes are TRBV5-4 and TRBJ1-2, with 10 bases identical to TRBD1. The CDR3 is 13 residues long. CDR1 and CDR2 (germline): SGHNT, YYREEE (reference sequence). Germline trimming cut 3 bases from V and 7 bases from J; bases unmatched to any gene: 3. This CDR3 reads CASSSDRGLGYTF. The DNA of the CDR3 is TGTGCCAGCAGCTCTGACAGGGGGCTTGGCTACACCTTC.

This sequence joins TRBV7-9 and TRBJ2-1; D may be TRBD2 (6 bases). CDR3 length equals 14 residues. V lost 3 bases to trimming and J lost 5 bases, with 11 bases between them. Germline values: CDR1 SEHNR, CDR2 FQNEAQ (reference sequence). The CDR3: CASSFRETHNEQFF. In DNA, the CDR3 is TGTGCCAGCAGCTTCCGGGAGACCCACAATGAGCAGTTCTTC.

The chain combines TRBV6-1 with TRBJ1-2; no reliable D call. V lost 10 bases and J lost 7, with 19 bases in between. Germline CDR1 and CDR2: MNHNS and SASEGT. The CDR3 length is 13 residues. CDR3 nucleotides: TGTGCCACCGCTGGAAGGGAGGCCGGTGGCTACACCTTC. Protein product: CATAGREAGGYTF.

The chain has TRBV5-4 and TRBJ1-2; D gene ambiguous. Trimming removed 1 base from V and 1 base from J, with 8 bases in between. The CDR3 covers 14 residues. The germline CDR1 and CDR2 sequences are SGHNT and YYREEE (reference sequence). CDR3 loop: CASSLPDHNYGYTF. The DNA of the CDR3 is TGTGCCAGCAGCTTGCCGGACCATAACTATGGCTACACCTTC.

This chain links TRBV11-3 with TRBJ1-2, with 8 bases lining up with TRBD1. The V segment lost 1 base and the J segment 3 bases; nucleotides outside the gene matches: 10. This CDR3 contains 17 residues. The germline V gene has CDR1 SGHNT and CDR2 YENEEA. The CDR3 region has the DNA TGTGCCAGCAGCTTAGGGCGGACAGGGAAAAGGGACTATGGCTACACCTTC. This sequence encodes CASSLGRTGKRDYGYTF.

This chain links TRBV11-3 with TRBJ2-5, with a weak D call TRBD1 (5 bases). The ends were cut back, 5 bases at V and 2 bases at J, with 9 bases in the middle. Looked up from germline, CDR1 is SGHNT and CDR2 is YENEEA. CDR3 length: 13 amino acids. This CDR3 is CASSRQQQETQYF. The DNA of the CDR3 is TGTGCCAGCAGCCGACAGCAACAAGAGACCCAGTACTTC. Complete variable domain (other parts from reference TRBV11-3 and TRBJ2-5): EAGVVQSPRYKIIEKKQPVAFWCNPISGHNTLYWYLQNLGQGPELLIRYENEEAVDDSQLPKDRFSAERLKGVDSTLKIQPAELGDSAVYLCASSRQQQETQYFGPGTRLLVL.

This clone was counted between two and nine times. The V call is TRBV27, the J call TRBJ2-1; 10 nucleotides align to TRBD1. Unmatched junction bases numbered 6, after V lost 7 bases and J lost 9 bases. Per germline, CDR1 MNHEY and CDR2 SMNVEV (reference sequence). The CDR3 consists of 13 residues. This CDR3 is CASTPTGGREQFF. In DNA, the CDR3 is TGTGCCAGCACGCCGACAGGGGGCCGTGAGCAGTTCTTC.

V and J are TRBV28 and TRBJ1-5; TRBD1 might be the D (6 bases). V was shortened by 7 bases and J by 4 bases, with 17 bases between the two germline ends. Germline CDR1 is MDHEN and CDR2 is SYDVKM. The CDR3 has 15 residues. CDR3 DNA sequence: TGTGCCAGCACAAAAAGAGACAGGATAAATCAGCCCCAGCATTTT. Translation gives CASTKRDRINQPQHF. The full variable domain, its missing parts supplied by reference TRBV28 and TRBJ1-5, is DVKVTQSSRYLVKRTGEKVFLECVQDMDHENMFWYRQDPGLGLRLIYFSYDVKMKEKGDIPEGYSVSREKKERFSLILESASTNQTSMYLCASTKRDRINQPQHFGDGTRLSIL.

V and J are TRBV4-3 and TRBJ1-4, with 9 nucleotides matching TRBD1. With 0 bases clipped from V and 4 bases from J, the junction kept 0 bases outside the gene matches. CDR3 length equals 15 residues. Germline V gives CDR1 LGHNA, CDR2 YSLEER. Here the CDR3 reads CASSQEGQGNEKLFF. In DNA form, the CDR3 reads TGCGCCAGCAGCCAAGAGGGACAGGGTAATGAAAAACTGTTTTTT.

This chain links TRBV9 with TRBJ2-5; a possible D gene is TRBD1 (5 bases). There are 14 residues in the CDR3. Between the trimmed V and J ends, which lost 1 base and 2 bases, there was a span of 9 bases. Germline V gene data show CDR1 as SGDLS and CDR2 as YYNGEE. The CDR3 DNA follows: TGTGCCAGCAGCGTACAGGGCAGTCAAGAGACCCAGTACTTC. Protein product: CASSVQGSQETQYF.

V gene TRBV4-2 combines with J gene TRBJ2-7; 9 positions agree with TRBD2. V dropped 5 bases and J dropped 3; count of bases not matched to a gene: 5. Germline V CDR1 and CDR2: LGHNA, YNFKEQ. The CDR3 extends over 14 amino acids. The CDR3 DNA reads TGTGCCAGCAGCAGGGAACTAGCGGGCTACGAGCAGTACTTC. Translation: CASSRELAGYEQYF.

The chain joins TRBV6-6 to TRBJ1-1, with TRBD1 identical over 8 bases. Looked up from germline, CDR1 is MNHNY and CDR2 is SVGAGI (reference sequence). The CDR3 is made up of 14 amino acids. V gave up 2 bases and J gave up 11 bases; unmatched junction bases: 10. For the CDR3, the DNA is TGTGCCAGCAGTTACCCCCTACAGGGGGTAGAGGCTTTCTTT. Translated, it gives CASSYPLQGVEAFF.

V and J are TRBV19 and TRBJ1-5; D may be TRBD1 (5 bases). V was pared by 7 bases and J by 4 bases, with 14 bases between. Germline CDR1 LNHDA, CDR2 SQIVND (reference sequence). The CDR3 loop spans 14 amino acids. The CDR3 spells CASTRAAMNQPQHF. CDR3 coding DNA: TGTGCCAGTACCAGGGCCGCGATGAATCAGCCCCAGCATTTT.

The rearrangement uses TRBV27 and TRBJ1-2; perhaps TRBD1 as D (5 bases). In germline, CDR1 is MNHEY, CDR2 SMNVEV (reference sequence). V dropped 4 bases and J dropped 4 bases, with 7 bases sitting between them. This CDR3 comprises 12 residues. The CDR3 coding sequence is TGTGCCAGCAGTTCGGGGGGCTATGGCTACACCTTC. Translating gives CASSSGGYGYTF.

The chain is built from TRBV7-2 and TRBJ1-2, with D possibly being TRBD1 (6 bases). CDR1 and CDR2 (germline): SGHTA, FQGNSA. The V and J ends lost 5 bases and 0 bases respectively, with 10 bases between them. The CDR3 length is 14 residues. In DNA form, the CDR3 reads TGTGCCAGCAGCAAACAGGGTTCTAACTATGGCTACACCTTC. It is translated as CASSKQGSNYGYTF.

The chain couples TRBV7-3 to TRBJ2-7; D assignment may be TRBD1 or TRBD2 (5 bases each). V was cut by 4 bases and J by 0 bases, with 13 bases left in between. Germline CDR1 SGHTA, CDR2 FQGTGA. The CDR3 runs 15 residues. This CDR3 reads CASSSLPGASYEQYF. CDR3 DNA sequence: TGTGCCAGCAGCTCTCTACCCGGGGCCTCCTACGAGCAGTACTTC.

V usage is TRBV6-5 and J usage is TRBJ1-2; no clear D. The CDR3 has 12 amino acids. CDR1 and CDR2 from the germline V gene are MNHEY and SVGAGI. V was shortened by 6 bases and J by 8 bases, with 13 bases between the two germline ends. CDR3: CASSPVAGGYTF. In DNA, the CDR3 is TGTGCCAGCAGCCCAGTGGCGGGCGGCTACACCTTC.

This chain joins TRBV6-5 and TRBJ2-1; 14 positions agree with TRBD2. CDR1 is MNHEY and CDR2 is SVGAGI in the germline V gene. Trimming took 6 bases from V and 7 from J; bases not matched to a gene: 5. This CDR3 comprises 15 residues. CDR3 in amino acids: CASRPGLAGANEQFF. As DNA, the CDR3 is TGTGCCAGCAGACCGGGACTAGCGGGAGCAAATGAGCAGTTCTTC.

V usage is TRBV9 and J usage is TRBJ2-1; D call uncertain. Germline V CDR1 and CDR2: SGDLS, YYNGEE. The CDR3 has 14 residues. Between the trimmed V and J ends, which lost 0 bases and 0 bases, there was a span of 4 bases. The CDR3 loop reads CASSVGSSYNEQFF. In DNA form, the CDR3 reads TGTGCCAGCAGCGTAGGAAGCTCCTACAATGAGCAGTTCTTC.

CDR3 loop: CATSATDRARGAFF. CDR3 in DNA: TGTGCCACCAGTGCCACGGACAGGGCGAGGGGAGCTTTCTTT. The chain has TRBV24-1 and TRBJ1-1, with TRBD1 matching over 8 bases. The length of the CDR3 is 14 residues. The germline V gene encodes CDR1 KGHDR and CDR2 SFDVKD. Trimming took 5 bases from V and 10 from J; bases not matched to a gene: 11.

V is TRBV18 and J is TRBJ2-7, with 7 nucleotides matching TRBD2. With 6 bases clipped from V and 5 bases from J, the junction kept 16 bases outside the gene matches. CDR3 length equals 16 residues. Germline V gene data show CDR1 as KGHSH and CDR2 as LQKENI. The chain's CDR3 is CASSPVWKRDFDEQYF. The CDR3 DNA reads as TGTGCCAGCTCTCCGGTTTGGAAGCGGGATTTCGACGAGCAGTACTTC.

The J gene is TRBJ2-5, the V gene TRBV5-6, with D uncertain. CDR3 size: 15 residues. Trimming cost V 4 bases and J 2 bases, with 15 bases left between them. Germline V gives CDR1 SGHDT, CDR2 YYEEEE. CDR3 residues: CASSTNGGVQETQYF. CDR3 nucleotides: TGTGCCAGCAGCACCAACGGTGGGGTACAAGAGACCCAGTACTTC.

Only one count was recorded for this clone. As DNA, the CDR3 is TGTGCCAGCAGCCCCCCCGGACTAGCGGGAGGTTACGAGCAGTACTTC. It is translated as CASSPPGLAGGYEQYF. This chain uses TRBV7-2 with TRBJ2-7, with TRBD2 matching over 14 bases. Unmatched junction bases numbered 7, after V lost 5 bases and J lost 4 bases. The CDR3 has 16 residues. Germline V gene data show CDR1 as SGHTA and CDR2 as FQGNSA.